These 25 T cell receptor beta chains came from one sample sequenced in a study of T cell repertoires in cytomegalovirus infection. Via MiXCR, TCRdb re-called the reads, giving one row per CDR3 protein. The sample records roughly 990,000 distinct CDR3 sequences, roughly 30% being singletons. No antigens are known for them. Source: cultured CD8+ T cells from PBMCs, taken from culture after CMV antigen stimulation. These receptors originate from a human donor in good health (CMV status not recorded). Some clones in this sample may be carry-over from other donors' samples.

This clonotype was counted between two and nine times. The gene calls are TRBV7-2 and TRBJ2-7, with 7 bases fitting TRBD1. The germline CDR1 and CDR2 sequences are SGHTA and FQGNSA. The CDR3 sequence is 14 residues long. With 3 bases clipped from V and 5 bases from J, the junction kept 7 bases outside the gene matches. CDR3 in amino acids: CASSLTDRANEQYF. The DNA for the CDR3 is TGTGCCAGCAGCTTGACTGACAGGGCGAACGAGCAGTACTTC.

This clonotype has ten or more counts. The genes are TRBV7-6 and TRBJ2-3; D gene uncertain. The V gene's germline CDR1 is SGHVS and CDR2 FNYEAQ. Trimming left V 5 bases short and J 4 bases short, with 19 bases between. This CDR3 is 16 amino acids long. The CDR3 loop is CASSRYAGVRADTQYF. The CDR3, as DNA: TGTGCCAGCAGCCGATATGCTGGGGTTAGGGCAGATACGCAGTATTTT.

This chain links TRBV6-4 with TRBJ2-5; 8 nucleotides line up with TRBD2. The V gene's germline CDR1 is MRHNA and CDR2 SNTAGT. The CDR3 totals 15 residues. V gave up 0 bases and J gave up 5 bases; unmatched junction bases: 5. The CDR3 sequence is CASSDSRSGGETQYF. Written as DNA, the CDR3 is TGTGCCAGCAGTGACTCGAGAAGCGGGGGCGAGACCCAGTACTTC.

The gene calls are TRBV6-5 and TRBJ2-2; D is undetermined. V was cut by 7 bases and J by 5 bases, with 17 bases left in between. Germline V lookup: CDR1 MNHEY, CDR2 SVGAGI. CDR3 length: 15 amino acids. For the CDR3, the DNA is TGTGCCAGCACCCCAGAGGCAGACTTTACCGGGGAGCTGTTTTTT. Amino acids: CASTPEADFTGELFF.

The DNA for the CDR3 is TGCGCCAGCAGCCAAGATCGGGCCGAAGGGACATCAACCGGGGAGCTGTTTTTT. Its translation: CASSQDRAEGTSTGELFF. The gene calls are TRBV4-1 and TRBJ2-2; the D gene is possibly TRBD1 (6 bases). Germline values: CDR1 MGHRA, CDR2 YSYEKL. With 0 bases removed from V and 5 bases from J, the gap between germline ends came to 19 bases. The CDR3 length is 18 residues.

As concerns this clonotype: A read error may account for a junction end that differs from germline. V gene TRBV29-1 combines with J gene TRBJ2-1; 13 nucleotides line up with TRBD2. Germline CDR1 reads SQVTM; CDR2 reads ANQGSEA. The CDR3 consists of 15 residues. DNA of the CDR3: TGCAGCGTCGAAGGGACTAGCGGGGTTAACAATGAGCAGTTCTTC. Its protein product is CSVEGTSGVNNEQFF.

As concerns this clonotype: One end of the junction varies from germline; a read error may be responsible. This chain connects TRBV19 to TRBJ2-1; D perhaps matches TRBD2 (5 bases). This CDR3 has 14 amino acids. Germline-derived CDR1 and CDR2 are LNHDA and SQIVND (reference sequence). The CDR3 spells CTSSIPGTYNEQFF. The DNA of the CDR3 is TGTACCAGTAGTATCCCGGGAACCTACAATGAGCAGTTCTTC.

The rearrangement uses TRBV15 and TRBJ2-7, with 8 bases matching TRBD1. Germline V CDR1 and CDR2: LNHNV, YYDKDF (reference sequence). With V trimmed by 1 base and J by 7 bases, 12 bases remained unmatched. The length of the CDR3 is 16 residues. The CDR3 sequence is CATSRALPDRAREQYF. DNA of the CDR3: TGTGCCACCAGCAGAGCCCTTCCGGACAGGGCTCGGGAGCAGTACTTC.

The chain couples TRBV6-6 to TRBJ2-5; 7 bases align to TRBD2. The V segment lost 0 bases and the J segment 9 bases; nucleotides outside the gene matches: 4. This CDR3 region has 13 residues. Looked up from germline, CDR1 is MNHNY and CDR2 is SVGAGI (reference sequence). CDR3 residues: CASSYSSGAAQYF. In DNA, the CDR3 is TGTGCCAGCAGTTACTCGAGCGGGGCGGCCCAGTACTTC.

J is TRBJ1-2 and V is TRBV16, with D uncertain. V gave up 1 base and J gave up 2 bases, with 11 bases separating them. The CDR3 length is 15 residues. The germline V gene has CDR1 KGHSY and CDR2 FQNENV. CDR3 sequence (DNA): TGTGCCAGCAGCCAATTTGGGTCAGGAAACTATGGCTACACCTTC. Translated, it gives CASSQFGSGNYGYTF.

The count of this clonotype is one. The rearrangement joins TRBV9 to TRBJ2-3, with a tentative D call TRBD1 (7 bases). Trimming stripped 6 bases from V and 2 bases from J, with 16 bases between. CDR3 length equals 15 residues. Germline CDR1 is SGDLS and CDR2 is YYNGEE. CDR3 sequence reads: CASNPGGGHTDTQYF. For the CDR3, the DNA is TGTGCCAGCAACCCAGGAGGGGGCCACACAGATACGCAGTATTTT.

The rearrangement joins TRBV20-1 to TRBJ2-7; a weak D match, TRBD1 (6 bases). From germline, CDR1 is DFQATT and CDR2 SNEGSKA (reference sequence). This CDR3 is built from 14 residues. The germline V and J ends were trimmed by 5 bases and 9 bases, with 23 bases remaining between them. CDR3 loop: CSASPGTFSEGQYF. The CDR3, as DNA: TGCAGTGCTTCACCCGGGACATTCTCTGAGGGGCAGTACTTC.

The sample holds many counts of this clonotype. This rearrangement joins TRBV7-2 to TRBJ2-7; D not certain. Per the germline V gene, CDR1 is SGHTA and CDR2 is FQGNSA. The CDR3 consists of 16 residues. The V end lost 1 base, the J end lost 0 bases, and 13 bases lay between the germline ends. The CDR3 loop is CASSLDERIPSYEQYF. DNA for the CDR3: TGTGCCAGCAGCTTAGATGAGAGGATCCCCTCCTACGAGCAGTACTTC.

This clonotype was counted between two and nine times. This sequence joins TRBV15 and TRBJ1-1, with D uncertain. Germline lookup yields CDR1 LNHNV and CDR2 YYDKDF (reference sequence). The length of the CDR3 is 14 residues. Trimming took off 2 bases at V and 9 bases at J, with 16 bases between the two ends. As DNA, the CDR3 is TGTGCCACCAGCAGACCTGACATTAAAGATCAAGCTTTCTTT. Protein: CATSRPDIKDQAFF.

The rearrangement links TRBV25-1 to TRBJ1-1, with a weak D call TRBD1 (5 bases). Germline CDR1 and CDR2: MGHDK and SYGVNS. This CDR3 comprises 13 residues. V was shortened by 0 bases and J by 7 bases, with 9 bases between the two germline ends. For the CDR3, the DNA is TGTGCCAGCAGTGAATATGGACACATTGAAGCTTTCTTT. Protein sequence: CASSEYGHIEAFF.

In this sample, this clonotype turned up a few times. The chain couples TRBV7-8 to TRBJ2-1; 7 nucleotides match TRBD1. CDR1 SGHVS and CDR2 FQNEAQ come from the germline V gene. The CDR3 sequence is 16 residues long. Germline trimming cut 0 bases from V and 8 bases from J; bases unmatched to any gene: 10. This CDR3 is CASSLAPTGTRYEQFF. In DNA form, the CDR3 reads TGTGCCAGCAGCTTAGCGCCGACAGGGACGAGGTATGAGCAGTTCTTC. Full variable domain (missing parts from reference TRBV7-8 and TRBJ2-1): GAGVSQSPRYKVAKRGQDVALRCDPISGHVSLFWYQQALGQGPEFLTYFQNEAQLDKSGLPSDRFFAERPEGSVSTLKIQRTQQEDSAVYLCASSLAPTGTRYEQFFGPGTRLTVL.

V gene TRBV7-6 combines with J gene TRBJ2-5; 10 bases fit TRBD2. The germline V gene has CDR1 SGHVS and CDR2 FNYEAQ. V gave up 0 bases and J gave up 5 bases; unmatched junction bases: 6. The CDR3 is made up of 16 amino acids. The CDR3 DNA reads TGTGCCAGCAGCTTAGCAGCGGGGGGGGTGTTGGAGACCCAGTACTTC. Its translation: CASSLAAGGVLETQYF.

This clonotype was seen only a few times. The chain is built from TRBV4-3 and TRBJ2-5; 7 nucleotides agree with TRBD2. The CDR3 has 15 residues. The J segment lost 1 base and the V segment lost 0 bases, leaving 2 bases of the junction unmatched. Germline lookup yields CDR1 LGHNA and CDR2 YSLEER. The CDR3 region has the DNA TGCGCCAGCAGCCAAGACGGGGGGAGCCAAGAGACCCAGTACTTC. This sequence encodes CASSQDGGSQETQYF.

This clonotype was seen a few times. This chain connects TRBV27 to TRBJ2-1, with a weak D call TRBD1 (6 bases). This CDR3 has 16 residues. In germline, CDR1 is MNHEY, CDR2 SMNVEV (reference sequence). Trimming removed 5 bases at V and 4 bases at J, with 18 bases between. The CDR3 DNA reads TGTGCCAGCAGTGCTACAGGGAGTCGTCTGTACAATGAGCAGTTCTTC. It specifies CASSATGSRLYNEQFF.

This clonotype was observed many times. This sequence joins TRBV5-1 and TRBJ2-7, with unresolved D. The CDR3 consists of 14 residues. CDR1 is SGHRS, CDR2 YFSETQ, per germline. V lost 3 bases and J lost 3, with 13 bases in between. Here the CDR3 reads CASSSGRYFYEQYF. The CDR3 DNA reads as TGCGCCAGCAGCTCTGGACGGTACTTCTACGAGCAGTACTTC.

The CDR3 is CASSPYYRGRGKNIQYF. In DNA, the CDR3 is TGCGCCAGCAGCCCTTATTACAGGGGACGGGGCAAAAACATTCAGTACTTC. This chain joins TRBV4-1 and TRBJ2-4, with 7 positions matching TRBD1. Germline CDR1 is MGHRA and CDR2 is YSYEKL. V shed 4 bases and J 3 bases; nucleotides not matched to a gene: 12. The CDR3 loop spans 17 amino acids.

This clonotype was counted between two and nine times. The chain combines TRBV6-2 or TRBV6-3 with TRBJ1-5; 7 bases align to TRBD1. Germline values: CDR1 MNHEY, CDR2 SVGEGT. CDR3 length: 15 residues. J was trimmed by 1 base and V by 7 bases; bases with no gene match: 7. CDR3 region: CASTPRGGSNQPQHF. DNA for the CDR3: TGTGCCAGCACACCTAGAGGGGGCAGCAATCAGCCCCAGCATTTT.

Only a few counts were recorded for this clonotype. The chain carries TRBV4-1 and TRBJ1-3; TRBD1 is a possible D gene (5 bases). This CDR3 spans 15 amino acids. Trimming removed 1 base at V and 3 bases at J, with 10 bases between. Germline V gives CDR1 MGHRA, CDR2 YSYEKL. DNA of the CDR3: TGCGCCAGCAGCCAAGGGGGCGCGAGTGGAAACACCATATATTTT. Translating it yields CASSQGGASGNTIYF.

This rearrangement joins TRBV12-3 or TRBV12-4 to TRBJ1-3; 7 bases align to TRBD1. V trimming: 6 bases; J trimming: 8 bases; junction bases outside the gene matches: 10. CDR3 length: 14 amino acids. The CDR3 spells CASSPRGDGHTIYF. As DNA, the CDR3 is TGTGCCAGCAGCCCCAGGGGGGACGGACACACCATATATTTT.

This chain connects TRBV20-1 to TRBJ2-1; D may be TRBD2 (7 bases). The V and J ends lost 6 bases and 7 bases respectively, with 10 bases between them. This CDR3 has 11 amino acids. CDR1 and CDR2 from the germline V gene are DFQATT and SNEGSKA (reference sequence). The CDR3 nucleotides read TGCAGTGCGAGGGGGGGAAATGAGCAGTTCTTC. This translates into CSARGGNEQFF.